The clone carrying this T cell receptor beta chain was detected ten times or more. The target antigen is unknown. The data derive from a study of T cells after posttransplantation cyclophosphamide. This CDR3 comprises 12 residues. The V gene's germline CDR1 is SGHRS and CDR2 YFSETQ. The V end was cut by 4 bases, the J end by 6 bases, with 10 bases between. Broader study findings: Later post-transplant blood repertoires were often dominated by donor CD8+ memory clones. TRB overlap between skin or GI tissue T cells and blood was limited.

TCRdb keeps only in-frame clones here, not all; method: immunoSEQ multiplex PCR. This sample has 30,000 or so clones and no singletons, with approximately 4.3% in the ten largest. Source material: PBMCs. The chain couples TRBV5-1 to TRBJ1-2; a weak D match, TRBD1 (6 bases). This receptor was obtained from a woman in her 30s in good health and a related stem cell transplant donor. The CDR3 reads CASSPQGDGYTF. The CDR3, as DNA: TGCGCCAGCAGCCCACAGGGAGATGGCTACACCTTC.